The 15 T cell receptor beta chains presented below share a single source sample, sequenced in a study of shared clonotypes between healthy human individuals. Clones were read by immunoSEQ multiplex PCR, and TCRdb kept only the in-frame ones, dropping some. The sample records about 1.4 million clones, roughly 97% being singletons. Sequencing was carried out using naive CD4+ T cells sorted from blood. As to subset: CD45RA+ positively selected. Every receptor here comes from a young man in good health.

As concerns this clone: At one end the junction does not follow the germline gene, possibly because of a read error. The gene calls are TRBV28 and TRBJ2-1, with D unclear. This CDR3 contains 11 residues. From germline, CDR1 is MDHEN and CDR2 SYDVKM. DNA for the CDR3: TGTGCCAGCAGTTTATCGAGGTTCGTAGTCTTC. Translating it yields CASSLSRFVVF.

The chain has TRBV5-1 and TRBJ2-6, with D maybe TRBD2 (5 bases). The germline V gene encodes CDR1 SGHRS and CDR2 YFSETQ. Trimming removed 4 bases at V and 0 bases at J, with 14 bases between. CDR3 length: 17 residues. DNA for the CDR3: TGCGCCAGCAGCCCGAGGGCTGTTTACTCTGGGGCCAACGTCCTGACTTTC. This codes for CASSPRAVYSGANVLTF.

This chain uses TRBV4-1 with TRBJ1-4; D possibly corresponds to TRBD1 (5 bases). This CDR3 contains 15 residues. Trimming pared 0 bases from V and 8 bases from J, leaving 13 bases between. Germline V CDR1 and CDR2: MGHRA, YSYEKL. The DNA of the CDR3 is TGCGCCAGCAGCCAAGAAGGACATCCCGGGGAAAAACTGTTTTTT. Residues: CASSQEGHPGEKLFF.

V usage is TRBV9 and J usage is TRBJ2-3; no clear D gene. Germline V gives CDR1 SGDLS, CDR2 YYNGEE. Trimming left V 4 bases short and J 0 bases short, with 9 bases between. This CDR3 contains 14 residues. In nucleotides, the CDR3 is TGTGCCAGCAGCTCAACGGACAGCACAGATACGCAGTATTTT. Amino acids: CASSSTDSTDTQYF.

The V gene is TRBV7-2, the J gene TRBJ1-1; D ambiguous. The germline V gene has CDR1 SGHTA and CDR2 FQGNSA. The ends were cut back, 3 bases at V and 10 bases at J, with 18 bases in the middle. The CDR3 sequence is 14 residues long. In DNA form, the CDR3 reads TGTGCCAGCAGCTTCCGGGCCCTGAATTCGGGAGCTTTCTTT. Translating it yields CASSFRALNSGAFF.

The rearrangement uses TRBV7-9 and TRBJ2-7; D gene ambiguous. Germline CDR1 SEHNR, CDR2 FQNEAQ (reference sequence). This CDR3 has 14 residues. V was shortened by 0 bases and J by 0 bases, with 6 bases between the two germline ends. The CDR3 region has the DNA TGTGCCAGCAGCTTAGCGTACAACTCCTACGAGCAGTACTTC. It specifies CASSLAYNSYEQYF.

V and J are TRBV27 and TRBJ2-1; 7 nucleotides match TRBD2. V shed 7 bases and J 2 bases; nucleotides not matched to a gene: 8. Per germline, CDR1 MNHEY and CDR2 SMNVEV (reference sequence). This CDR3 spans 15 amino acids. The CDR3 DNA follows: TGTGCCAGCATCCGAGCGGGACCCCCCTACAATGAGCAGTTCTTC. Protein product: CASIRAGPPYNEQFF.

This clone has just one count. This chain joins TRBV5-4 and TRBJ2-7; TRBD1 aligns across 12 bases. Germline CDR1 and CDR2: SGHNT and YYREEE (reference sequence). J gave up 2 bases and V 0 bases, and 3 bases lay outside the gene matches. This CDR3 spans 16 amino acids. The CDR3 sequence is CASSLGDRGRTYEQYF. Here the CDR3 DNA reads TGTGCCAGCAGCTTGGGGGACAGGGGGCGTACCTACGAGCAGTACTTC.

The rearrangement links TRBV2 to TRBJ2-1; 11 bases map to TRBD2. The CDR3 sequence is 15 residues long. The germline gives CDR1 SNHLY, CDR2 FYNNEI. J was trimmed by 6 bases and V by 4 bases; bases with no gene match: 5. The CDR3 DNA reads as TGTGCCAGCAGTGTCGCTGGACTAGCGGGCAATGAGCAGTTCTTC. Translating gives CASSVAGLAGNEQFF. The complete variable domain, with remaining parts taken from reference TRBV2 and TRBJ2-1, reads EPEVTQTPSHQVTQMGQEVILRCVPISNHLYFYWYRQILGQKVEFLVSFYNNEISEKSEIFDDQFSVERPDGSNFTLKIRSTKLEDSAMYFCASSVAGLAGNEQFFGPGTRLTVL.

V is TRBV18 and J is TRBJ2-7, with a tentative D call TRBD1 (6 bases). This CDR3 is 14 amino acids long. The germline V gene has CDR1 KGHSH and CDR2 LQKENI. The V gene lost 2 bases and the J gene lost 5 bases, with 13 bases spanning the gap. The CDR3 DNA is TGTGCCAGCTCACCAGAACAGGGAAGCCACGAGCAGTACTTC. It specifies CASSPEQGSHEQYF.

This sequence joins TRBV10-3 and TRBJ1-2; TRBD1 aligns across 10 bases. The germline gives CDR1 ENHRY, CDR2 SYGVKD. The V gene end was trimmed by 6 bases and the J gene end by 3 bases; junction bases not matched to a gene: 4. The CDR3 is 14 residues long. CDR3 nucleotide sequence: TGTGCCATCAGGAGACAGGGGGCGGACTATGGCTACACCTTC. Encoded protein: CAIRRQGADYGYTF.

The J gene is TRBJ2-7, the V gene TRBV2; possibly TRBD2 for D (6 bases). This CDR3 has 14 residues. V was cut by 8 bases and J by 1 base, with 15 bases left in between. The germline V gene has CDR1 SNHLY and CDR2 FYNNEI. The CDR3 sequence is CASYEDGGSYEQYF. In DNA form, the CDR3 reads TGTGCCAGCTATGAGGACGGGGGATCCTACGAGCAGTACTTC.

The CDR3 DNA sequence: TGTGCCAGCAGCTTCGCTCGAGCGGGGCTGAGGGGCTACACCTTC. It translates to CASSFARAGLRGYTF. The rearrangement links TRBV7-2 to TRBJ1-2; D is possibly TRBD1 (5 bases). Looked up from germline, CDR1 is SGHTA and CDR2 is FQGNSA. The CDR3 consists of 15 residues. V shed 3 bases and J shed 8 bases, with 19 bases lying between them.

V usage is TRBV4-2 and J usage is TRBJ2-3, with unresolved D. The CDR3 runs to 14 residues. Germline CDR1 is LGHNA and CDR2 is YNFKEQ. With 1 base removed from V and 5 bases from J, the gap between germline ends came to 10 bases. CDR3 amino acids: CASSQGPDGDTQYF. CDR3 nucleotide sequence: TGTGCCAGCAGCCAAGGCCCGGACGGAGATACGCAGTATTTT.

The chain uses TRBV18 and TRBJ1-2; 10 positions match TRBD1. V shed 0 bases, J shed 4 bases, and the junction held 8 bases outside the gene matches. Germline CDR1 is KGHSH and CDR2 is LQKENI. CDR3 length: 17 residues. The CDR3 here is CASSPPYDRGRTYGYTF. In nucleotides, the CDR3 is TGTGCCAGCTCACCACCCTACGACAGGGGGCGCACCTATGGCTACACCTTC.